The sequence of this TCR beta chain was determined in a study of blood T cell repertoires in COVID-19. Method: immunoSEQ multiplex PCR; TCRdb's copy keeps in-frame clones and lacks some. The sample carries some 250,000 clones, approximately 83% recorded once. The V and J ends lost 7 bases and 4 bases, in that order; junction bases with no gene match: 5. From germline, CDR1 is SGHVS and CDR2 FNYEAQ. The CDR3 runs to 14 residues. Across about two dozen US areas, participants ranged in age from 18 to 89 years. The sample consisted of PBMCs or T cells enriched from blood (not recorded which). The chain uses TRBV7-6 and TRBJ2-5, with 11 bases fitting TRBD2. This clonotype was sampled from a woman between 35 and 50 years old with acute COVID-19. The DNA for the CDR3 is TGTGCCAGCACAGGACTAGCGGGTTTAGAGACCCAGTACTTC. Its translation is CASTGLAGLETQYF. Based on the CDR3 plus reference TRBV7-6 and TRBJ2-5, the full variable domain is GAGVSQSPRYKVTKRGQDVALRCDPISGHVSLYWYRQALGQGPEFLTYFNYEAQQDKSGLPNDRFSAERPEGSISTLTIQRTEQRDSAMYRCASTGLAGLETQYFGPGTRLLVL.